Sequencing of this TCR beta chain was carried out in a study of CD8+CD57+ T cells in acquired aplastic anemia listed by TCRdb under 2018. As for the study more broadly: On average, sorted CD4+ and CD8+ cells yielded 3 to 4 ug of extracted DNA, with a range of roughly 0.18 to 27.4 ug. The paper as a whole reports these results and caveats: Roughly 29 CD8+ CDR3 sequences were found to be shared between patients and controls, but these sequences appeared to be highly expressed in patients and within the immunodominant clones of the patients. CD8+ Simpson's diversity did not differ significantly between patients and healthy controls (P=0.060).

In its sample, this clonotype was seen many times. Its antigen is unknown. Per-base quality was not reported, and no clone a single base away is much larger than it. Including cysteine and phenylalanine, the CDR3 has 17 amino acids. Only the CDR3 part of the read is kept: 51 bases, read in frame from the first base. Based on the germline V gene, the CDR1 and CDR2 sequences are SGHRS and YFSETQ. A distance of 16 bases separates the germline ends of V and J, which lose 4 bases and 0 bases respectively. The study deep-sequenced TCR repertoires of sorted CD4+ and CD8+ blood T cells from severe aplastic anemia patients and healthy subjects. Ficoll-Paque density gradient centrifugation was used to isolate peripheral blood mononuclear cells. CD4+ and CD8+ T cells were sorted by FACS or magnetic beads before DNA extraction. Genomic DNA served as template for TCR beta VDJ combination and CDR3 sequence profiling. An Illumina HiSeq 2000 was the platform used for TCR repertoire sequencing. For the original study's pipeline: Repertoire assessment relied on Simpson's diversity index, CDR3 size and DJ length profiles, and TRBV/TRBJ rearrangement plots. The most abundant DNA sequence in the deep sequencing data was taken as the immunodominant clone. CDR3 amino acid sequences were screened for sharing across subjects and compared with published repertoires and the VDJdb database. TCRdb applied fastp at Q25 and MiXCR to the public reads, then kept only in-frame beta chains. All rows with the same CDR3 protein become a single entry with the most common DNA and genes. The V and J calls follow TCRdb's processing rather than the paper's. The sample table records under 350,000 distinct CDR3 sequences; approximately 57% of these occur just once. The top ten clonotypes cover approximately 8% of the sample.

Sequenced input: sorted CD4+, CD8+, or CD8+CD57+ T cells (not recorded which) from PBMCs. The clonotype comes from a human donor with severe aplastic anemia or a healthy control (not recorded which). Rearrangement joined TRBV5-1 to TRBJ1-4, with TRBD1 perhaps the D gene, on 6 matching bases. Read as DNA, the sequence is TGCGCCAGCAGCGACCGGCCTCGACAGGCAACTAATGAAAAACTGTTTTTT. Translation gives CASSDRPRQATNEKLFF. Reference TRBV5-1 and TRBJ1-4 genes cover what lies past the CDR3, so the full variable domain is KAGVTQTPRYLIKTRGQQVTLSCSPISGHRSVSWYQQTPGQGLQFLFEYFSETQRNKGNFPGRFSGRQFSNSRSEMNVSTLELGDSALYLCASSDRPRQATNEKLFFGSGTQLSVL.